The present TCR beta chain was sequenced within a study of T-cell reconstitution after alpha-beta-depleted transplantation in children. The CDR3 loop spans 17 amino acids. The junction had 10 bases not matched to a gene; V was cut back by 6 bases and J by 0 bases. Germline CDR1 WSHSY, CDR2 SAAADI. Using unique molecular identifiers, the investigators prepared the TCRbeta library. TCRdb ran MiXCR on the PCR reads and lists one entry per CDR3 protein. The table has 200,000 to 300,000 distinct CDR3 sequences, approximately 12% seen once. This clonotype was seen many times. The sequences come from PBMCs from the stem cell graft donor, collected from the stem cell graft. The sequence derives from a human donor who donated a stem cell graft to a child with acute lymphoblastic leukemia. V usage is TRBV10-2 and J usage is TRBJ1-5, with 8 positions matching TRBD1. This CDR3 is CASRGGQGAGSNQPQHF. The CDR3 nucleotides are TGCGCCAGCAGGGGCGGGCAGGGGGCAGGTAGCAATCAGCCCCAGCATTTT.